Following are 19 T cell receptor beta chains from one sample sequenced in a study of Tregs in tolerant kidney transplant recipients. Repertoires were generated with immunoSEQ multiplex PCR, while TCRdb's copy carries only in-frame clones and drops some. The profile covers 70,000 to 95,000 clones, with under 95% appearing a single time and roughly 0.35% taken by the ten largest. Sequenced material: Tregs from blood, taken before the transplant. The source of these receptors is a human donor who received a combined kidney and bone marrow transplant.

This clone has a single count. Relative to the germline gene, one junction end is altered; a read error may explain this. This chain uses TRBV7-7 with TRBJ2-1; 14 bases agree with TRBD2. Germline loops: CDR1 SSHAT, CDR2 FNYEAQ (reference sequence). This CDR3 has 17 residues. CDR3 in DNA: TGTGCTAGCAGCTTAGCCCTCGGACTAGCGGGAGGCAATGAGCAGTTCTTC. This translates into CASSLALGLAGGNEQFF. Together with reference TRBV7-7 and TRBJ2-1, the CDR3 gives the full variable domain: GAGVSQSPRYKVTKRGQDVTLRCDPISSHATLYWYQQALGQGPEFLTYFNYEAQPDKSGLPSDRFSAERPEGSISTLTIQRTEQRDSAMYRCASSLALGLAGGNEQFFGPGTRLTVL.

The chain employs TRBV11-3 and TRBJ2-1; D remains unclear. V lost 3 bases, J lost 0 bases, and 6 bases lay in between. This CDR3 contains 14 residues. Germline V gives CDR1 SGHNT, CDR2 YENEEA. The CDR3 DNA follows: TGTGCCAGCAGCTTCACGGGCTCCTACAATGAGCAGTTCTTC. It is translated as CASSFTGSYNEQFF.

The chain carries TRBV7-9 and TRBJ2-7, with D tentatively TRBD2 (6 bases). The CDR3 runs 13 residues. Germline lookup yields CDR1 SEHNR and CDR2 FQNEAQ (reference sequence). Deletions cut 7 bases from V and 3 bases from J, with 13 bases between. CDR3 region: CASTPLGGYEQYF. The CDR3 bases are TGTGCCAGCACCCCCTTGGGAGGCTACGAGCAGTACTTC.

This chain uses TRBV9 with TRBJ2-3; the match to TRBD2 covers 14 bases. Germline assignment: CDR1 SGDLS and CDR2 YYNGEE. V was pared by 4 bases and J by 1 base, with 14 bases of the junction left unmatched. There are 20 residues in the CDR3. The DNA of the CDR3 is TGTGCCAGCAGCCCCTACGGGGGGGGACTAGCGGGAGCTGGCACAGATACGCAGTATTTT. Translated, it gives CASSPYGGGLAGAGTDTQYF.

The chain has TRBV7-9 and TRBJ2-5; D perhaps matches TRBD2 (5 bases). Germline lookup yields CDR1 SEHNR and CDR2 FQNEAQ (reference sequence). Between the trimmed V and J ends, which lost 3 bases and 5 bases, there was a span of 10 bases. This CDR3 region has 13 residues. CDR3 residues: CASSFGELETQYF. CDR3 nucleotide sequence: TGTGCCAGCAGCTTTGGGGAGCTGGAGACCCAGTACTTC.

This clone appeared once. The chain links TRBV30 to TRBJ1-4; D perhaps matches TRBD1 (5 bases). CDR3 size: 14 residues. CDR1 and CDR2 from the germline V gene are GTSNPN and SVGIG (reference sequence). V was clipped by 4 bases and J by 5 bases, with 14 bases between them. CDR3 amino acids: CAWKQQATNEKLFF. The CDR3 DNA follows: TGTGCCTGGAAGCAACAGGCCACGAATGAAAAACTGTTTTTT.

The chain employs TRBV7-2 and TRBJ2-7; TRBD2 might be the D (7 bases). Per germline, CDR1 SGHTA and CDR2 FQGNSA. V lost 9 bases and J lost 2, with 17 bases in between. This CDR3 has 14 amino acids. CDR3 amino acids: CASGRGALAYEQYF. The CDR3 coding sequence is TGTGCCAGTGGGAGGGGGGCCCTGGCCTACGAGCAGTACTTC.

This clone was observed once. The chain uses TRBV6-1 and TRBJ2-7; 9 bases match TRBD2. The CDR3 runs to 14 residues. V gave up 4 bases and J gave up 7 bases; unmatched junction bases: 8. The germline gives CDR1 MNHNS, CDR2 SASEGT. The CDR3 sequence: CASSVAAGGPEQYF. The CDR3 bases are TGTGCCAGCAGTGTAGCCGCGGGAGGGCCGGAGCAGTACTTC.

V gene TRBV5-1 combines with J gene TRBJ1-3; D gene uncertain. Germline V gene sequence: CDR1 SGHRS, CDR2 YFSETQ. This CDR3 is 15 amino acids long. The germline V and J ends were trimmed by 0 bases and 0 bases, with 7 bases remaining between them. CDR3 sequence reads: CASSLDADSGNTIYF. The CDR3 DNA sequence: TGCGCCAGCAGCTTGGACGCCGACTCTGGAAACACCATATATTTT.

V is TRBV6-5 and J is TRBJ2-7; the D is unclear. Trimming took 6 bases from V and 7 from J, leaving 7 bases between them. Looked up from germline, CDR1 is MNHEY and CDR2 is SVGAGI. The CDR3 has 10 amino acids. The CDR3 is CASSHLEQYF. CDR3 bases: TGTGCCAGCAGCCATCTGGAGCAGTACTTC.

This chain uses TRBV19 with TRBJ2-1; D uncertain. Germline CDR1 LNHDA, CDR2 SQIVND (reference sequence). V lost 6 bases and J lost 1, with 1 base in between. The CDR3 covers 11 residues. CDR3 amino acids: CASRSYNEQFF. The CDR3 region has the DNA TGTGCCAGTAGGTCCTACAATGAGCAGTTCTTC.

The chain joins TRBV12-5 to TRBJ2-2; perhaps TRBD2 as D (5 bases). Trimming took off 0 bases at V and 5 bases at J, with 7 bases between the two ends. Germline CDR1 reads LGHNT; CDR2 reads FRNRAP. The CDR3 contains 14 residues. CDR3 region: CASGLVPGTGELFF. CDR3 sequence (DNA): TGTGCTAGTGGTTTGGTACCGGGGACCGGGGAGCTGTTTTTT. The whole variable domain, filled in from reference TRBV12-5 and TRBJ2-2, reads DARVTQTPRHKVTEMGQEVTMRCQPILGHNTVFWYRQTMMQGLELLAYFRNRAPLDDSGMPKDRFSAEMPDATLATLKIQPSEPRDSAVYFCASGLVPGTGELFFGEGSRLTVL.

This clone was observed once. The rearrangement uses TRBV10-2 and TRBJ1-2; 10 bases match TRBD1. V dropped 6 bases and J dropped 6; count of bases not matched to a gene: 4. This CDR3 is 13 amino acids long. The V gene's germline CDR1 is WSHSY and CDR2 SAAADI. CDR3 coding DNA: TGCGCCAGCAGGGAGACAGGGGGCAATGGCTACACCTTC. This gives the protein CASRETGGNGYTF.

The chain recombines TRBV28 with TRBJ2-5; the match to TRBD2 covers 12 bases. The assigned J gene may be wrong: the sequence end matches TRBJ2-7 better. This CDR3 spans 15 amino acids. Germline V gene sequence: CDR1 MDHEN, CDR2 SYDVKM. CDR3 sequence reads: CASRASGRAIYEQYF. The CDR3 coding sequence is TGTGCCAGCAGGGCTAGCGGGAGGGCCATCTACGAGCAGTACTTC.

The chain links TRBV7-6 to TRBJ1-1; D possibly corresponds to TRBD1 (5 bases). Per germline, CDR1 SGHVS and CDR2 FNYEAQ. Deletions cut 2 bases from V and 1 base from J, with 11 bases between. The CDR3 is made up of 15 amino acids. The CDR3 spells CASSLLGGENTEAFF. CDR3 sequence (DNA): TGTGCCAGCAGCTTACTGGGAGGGGAGAACACTGAAGCTTTCTTT.

This clone was observed a single time. The chain recombines TRBV2 with TRBJ2-5, with TRBD2 as a possible D gene (5 bases). V was cut by 7 bases and J by 11 bases, with 20 bases left in between. The germline CDR1 and CDR2 sequences are SNHLY and FYNNEI. This CDR3 contains 13 residues. CDR3 DNA sequence: TGTGCCAGCAACCTGGAACGTTTGAGGGTGCAGTACTTC. Protein sequence: CASNLERLRVQYF.

This clone showed up just once. This chain joins TRBV7-2 and TRBJ1-2; D possibly corresponds to TRBD1 (5 bases). CDR1 is SGHTA, CDR2 FQGNSA, per germline. Between the trimmed V and J ends, which lost 1 base and 4 bases, there was a span of 7 bases. The length of the CDR3 is 13 residues. CDR3 loop: CASSLERGYGYTF. CDR3 bases: TGTGCCAGCAGCTTAGAGAGGGGCTATGGCTACACCTTC. Full variable domain (outside the CDR3, taken from reference TRBV7-2 and TRBJ1-2): GAGVSQSPSNKVTEKGKDVELRCDPISGHTALYWYRQSLGQGLEFLIYFQGNSAPDKSGLPSDRFSAERTGGSVSTLTIQRTQQEDSAVYLCASSLERGYGYTFGSGTRLTVV.

Here the CDR3 reads CASREGEHREQYF. CDR3 coding DNA: TGCGCCAGCAGGGAGGGAGAACACAGGGAGCAGTACTTC. V and J are TRBV5-1 and TRBJ2-7; maybe TRBD2 (6 bases). The germline V and J ends were trimmed by 5 bases and 7 bases, with 16 bases remaining between them. Germline V gives CDR1 SGHRS, CDR2 YFSETQ. The CDR3 has 13 residues.

The gene calls are TRBV5-4 and TRBJ1-2; 10 bases map to TRBD1. Per the germline V gene, CDR1 is SGHNT and CDR2 is YYREEE (reference sequence). The CDR3 sequence is 15 residues long. V shed 4 bases and J 4 bases; nucleotides not matched to a gene: 7. The CDR3 DNA follows: TGTGCCAGCAGCACCTGGGACAGGGGAGGCTATGGCTACACCTTC. It specifies CASSTWDRGGYGYTF.